This TCR beta chain was observed in a study of blood T cell repertoires in COVID-19. Study-wide background: The cDNA or gDNA used as material had been derived from T cells, B-cell-depleted T cells, or PBMCs.

Per the authors' pipeline: Amplifying reference gene primers gave estimates of nucleated cell counts. Generated by immunoSEQ multiplex PCR, the TCRdb table keeps only in-frame clones and is missing some. V and J calls plus clone size are reproduced from that table; the DNA served to infer D and trimming. The repertoire holds tens of thousands of clones, approximately 80% seen once, with about 16% in the top ten. The CDR3 totals 16 residues. This receptor was identified in a man older than 75 with active COVID-19. Material: peripheral blood. The chain uses TRBV21-1 and TRBJ1-2; TRBD1 is the table's D call and was not checked against the DNA. TRBV21-1 is tagged as a pseudogene. In nucleotides, the CDR3 is TGTGCCAGCAGCAAATCCGGGACAGGGGGCAACTATGGCTACACCTTC. It is translated as CASSKSGTGGNYGYTF.